This T cell receptor beta chain was recorded in a study of beta chain features in type 1 diabetes. Broader study findings: Reduced insertions and increased deletions marked VDJ junctions in type 1 diabetes patients. Shortening that was moderate but significant affected the TCRB CDR3s of Type 1 diabetes patients in all four CD4+ subsets.

As regards this clone: Its antigen remains unknown.

Since all of the isolated RNA was reverse transcribed, expressed TCRB transcripts were what got sequenced. TCRdb's copy holds only in-frame clones and misses some; the assay was immunoSEQ multiplex PCR. This sample has 600,000 or so clones, with over 13% found just once. A heparinised blood draw that averaged roughly 110 mL was obtained once from each donor. Using CD45RO/CCR7/CD25/CD127/CD95/CD27, CD4+ naive, central memory, regulatory and stem cell-like memory cells were sorted. The CDR3 is made up of 15 amino acids. After removal of 5 bases from V and 4 bases from J, the junction contained 8 bases not matched to a gene. Germline V CDR1 and CDR2: MNHEY, SVGAGI.

The receptor comes from a man in his late teens or twenties with type 1 diabetes. The sequenced sample was naive CD4+ T cells from blood. The chain employs TRBV6-5 and TRBJ1-5; 7 bases are a match to TRBD1. The CDR3 loop is CASSPQTGFNQPQHF. DNA for the CDR3: TGTGCCAGCAGTCCCCAGACAGGGTTTAATCAGCCCCAGCATTTT.